The 18 T cell receptor beta chains reported below all come from one sample, sequenced in a study of CD8 T cells in ankylosing spondylitis. TCRdb re-derived calls from the 5' RACE reads in MiXCR, one entry per CDR3 protein. The profile shows 340,000 or so distinct CDR3 sequences, 14% to 15% of them singletons. The sample taken for sequencing was blood, either unsorted or a sorted T cell fraction (not recorded which). The receptors shown here come from a male donor with ankylosing spondylitis or in good health (not recorded which).

The chain joins TRBV5-1 to TRBJ2-3, with 8 bases matching TRBD2. J was trimmed by 1 base and V by 4 bases; bases with no gene match: 8. Germline V gives CDR1 SGHRS, CDR2 YFSETQ. This CDR3 is 16 amino acids long. The CDR3 reads CASSRLAQGGTDTQYF. As DNA, the CDR3 is TGCGCCAGCAGCAGACTAGCGCAAGGGGGCACAGATACGCAGTATTTT.

The chain uses TRBV6-1 and TRBJ2-7; D is unresolved. Germline lookup yields CDR1 MNHNS and CDR2 SASEGT. V was clipped by 0 bases and J by 3 bases, with 6 bases between them. The CDR3 sequence is 13 residues long. This CDR3 is CASSEASDYEQYF. DNA of the CDR3: TGTGCCAGCAGTGAAGCATCGGACTACGAGCAGTACTTC.

The chain joins TRBV6-5 to TRBJ1-5, with D possibly matching TRBD1 (5 bases). The V gene's germline CDR1 is MNHEY and CDR2 SVGAGI. The CDR3 is 15 residues long. The V end lost 4 bases, the J end lost 2 bases, and 12 bases lay between the germline ends. CDR3 DNA sequence: TGTGCCAGCAGTTCAGGGTTGTGGGGCAATCAGCCCCAGCATTTT. Translating gives CASSSGLWGNQPQHF.

This chain connects TRBV11-1 to TRBJ1-1; 8 nucleotides agree with TRBD1. The germline gives CDR1 SGHAT, CDR2 FQDESV (reference sequence). The junction had 5 bases not matched to a gene; V was cut back by 3 bases and J by 5 bases. The CDR3 contains 14 residues. CDR3 DNA: TGTGCCAGCAGCTTCCGGACAGGGAAGACTGAAGCTTTCTTT. Translating it yields CASSFRTGKTEAFF.

This clonotype came up once. The CDR3 loop is CASSYLQGAAYNEQFF. CDR3 coding DNA: TGTGCCAGCAGTTATTTACAGGGGGCGGCTTACAATGAGCAGTTCTTC. V gene TRBV6-4 combines with J gene TRBJ2-1; 9 bases agree with TRBD1. Per the germline V gene, CDR1 is MRHNA and CDR2 is SNTAGT. The CDR3 sequence is 16 residues long. With 5 bases clipped from V and 4 bases from J, the junction kept 9 bases outside the gene matches.

This clonotype was counted ten times or more. The rearrangement uses TRBV5-1 and TRBJ1-1; no clear D. The V end was cut by 7 bases, the J end by 1 base, with 14 bases between. Germline CDR1 and CDR2: SGHRS and YFSETQ. This CDR3 is built from 14 residues. CDR3 sequence reads: CASFPTEGNTEAFF. The CDR3 bases are TGCGCCAGCTTCCCTACAGAGGGGAACACTGAAGCTTTCTTT.

The CDR3 DNA reads TGTGCCAGCAGCCAAGATCGGAAGGGGCAGTACTTC. Translated: CASSQDRKGQYF. The chain combines TRBV3-1 with TRBJ2-7; no definite D call. The germline V gene encodes CDR1 LGHDT and CDR2 YNNKEL (reference sequence). The CDR3 loop spans 12 amino acids. V was shortened by 0 bases and J by 9 bases, with 9 bases between the two germline ends.

The rearrangement joins TRBV19 to TRBJ1-2; TRBD1 is a possible D gene (5 bases). The V and J ends lost 3 bases and 8 bases respectively, with 13 bases between them. The CDR3 is 13 residues long. CDR1 is LNHDA and CDR2 is SQIVND in the germline V gene (reference sequence). The CDR3 DNA sequence: TGTGCCAGTAGTATCACCGGGGGAGGAGGCTACACCTTC. Protein: CASSITGGGGYTF.

The table lists this clonotype with many counts. V usage is TRBV12-3 or TRBV12-4 and J usage is TRBJ2-7; 8 bases align to TRBD2. After removal of 3 bases from V and 9 bases from J, the junction contained 4 bases not matched to a gene. There are 12 residues in the CDR3. CDR3 loop: CASSFGGAVQYF. DNA for the CDR3: TGTGCCAGCAGTTTCGGGGGGGCGGTGCAGTACTTC.

The chain recombines TRBV12-3 or TRBV12-4 with TRBJ1-1; D is undetermined. This CDR3 is built from 14 residues. V lost 2 bases and J 5 bases, leaving 12 bases between the germline ends. CDR3 in amino acids: CASSLSGYQTEAFF. As DNA, the CDR3 is TGTGCCAGCAGTTTATCGGGGTATCAAACTGAAGCTTTCTTT.

This chain uses TRBV12-3 or TRBV12-4 with TRBJ2-3, with 8 bases matching TRBD2. Losses at the gene ends were 5 bases for V and 7 bases for J; bases not matched to a gene: 8. The CDR3 spans 14 residues. The chain's CDR3 is CASSPARGGHTQYF. The CDR3 DNA is TGTGCCAGCAGTCCGGCCCGGGGGGGGCATACGCAGTATTTT.

This clonotype was counted a few times. The V and J genes are TRBV12-3 or TRBV12-4 and TRBJ1-6, with TRBD1 identical over 8 bases. Losses at the gene ends were 1 base for V and 7 bases for J; bases not matched to a gene: 3. The CDR3 spans 15 residues. The CDR3 DNA follows: TGTGCCAGCAGTTTAGGTTGGACAGGGAATTCACCCCTCCACTTT. Its protein product is CASSLGWTGNSPLHF.

This clonotype was counted a few times. The chain combines TRBV5-1 with TRBJ2-2; tentative D call: TRBD2 (5 bases). Deletions cut 4 bases from V and 3 bases from J, with 10 bases between. The CDR3 sequence is 14 residues long. CDR1 and CDR2 from the germline V gene are SGHRS and YFSETQ. The CDR3 is CASSLPRDTGELFF. CDR3 sequence (DNA): TGCGCCAGCAGCCTCCCGAGGGACACCGGGGAGCTGTTTTTT.

The chain uses TRBV5-1 and TRBJ2-7; D perhaps matches TRBD2 (6 bases). CDR1 and CDR2 (germline): SGHRS, YFSETQ. This CDR3 has 15 residues. Trimming took 0 bases from V and 4 from J, leaving 14 bases between them. CDR3 coding DNA: TGCGCCAGCAGCTTGGGTACAGCGGGCGGTTACGAGCAGTACTTC. Translating it yields CASSLGTAGGYEQYF.

There are a few counts of this clonotype. J is TRBJ1-1 and V is TRBV11-1; D is ambiguous. Germline CDR1 SGHAT, CDR2 FQDESV (reference sequence). Trimming cost V 3 bases and J 4 bases, with 18 bases left between them. The CDR3 covers 16 residues. The chain's CDR3 is CASSLLESRASTEAFF. The CDR3, as DNA: TGTGCCAGCAGCTTGCTCGAAAGTCGGGCTAGCACTGAAGCTTTCTTT.

This clonotype occurred a few times. This chain uses TRBV5-1 with TRBJ2-3; D is unresolved. The CDR3 is made up of 14 amino acids. Germline CDR1 and CDR2: SGHRS and YFSETQ. V was shortened by 2 bases and J by 3 bases, with 10 bases between the two germline ends. CDR3 amino acids: CASSFGPPTDTQYF. The CDR3 DNA follows: TGCGCCAGCAGCTTCGGACCCCCGACAGATACGCAGTATTTT. Based on the CDR3 plus reference TRBV5-1 and TRBJ2-3, the full variable domain is KAGVTQTPRYLIKTRGQQVTLSCSPISGHRSVSWYQQTPGQGLQFLFEYFSETQRNKGNFPGRFSGRQFSNSRSEMNVSTLELGDSALYLCASSFGPPTDTQYFGPGTRLTVL.

The chain combines TRBV6-5 with TRBJ1-2; weak D call: TRBD1 (5 bases). V was clipped by 3 bases and J by 0 bases, with 20 bases between them. The CDR3 loop spans 18 amino acids. Germline CDR1 and CDR2: MNHEY and SVGAGI. The CDR3 sequence is CASSYDDEPGRTNYGYTF. The CDR3 DNA reads TGTGCCAGCAGTTATGACGATGAACCGGGACGGACTAACTATGGCTACACCTTC.

This clonotype appeared a few times. At one end the junction does not follow the germline gene, possibly because of a read error. The chain uses TRBV7-9 and TRBJ1-1; 8 positions match TRBD1. In germline, CDR1 is SEHNR, CDR2 FQNEAQ (reference sequence). The CDR3 runs 12 residues. The CDR3 here is CASSLDQGARSF. For the CDR3, the DNA is TGTGCCAGCAGCTTAGATCAGGGGGCGAGAAGCTTT.